The 25 T cell receptor beta chains given below trace back to one sample, sequenced in a study of CD8+CD57+ T cells in acquired aplastic anemia. TCR beta VDJ and CDR3 profiles were obtained from a genomic DNA template. TCRdb called the reads again in MiXCR, with one record for every CDR3 protein. The sample has about 190,000 distinct CDR3 sequences; less than 65% are singletons. Sequencing was carried out using sorted CD4+, CD8+, or CD8+CD57+ T cells (not recorded which) from PBMCs. The origin of the receptors is a human donor with severe aplastic anemia or a healthy control (not recorded which).

Comments on this clonotype: An end of the junction does not agree with germline; a read error may underlie this. The rearrangement joins TRBV7-9 to TRBJ2-7; 10 bases align to TRBD1. The CDR3 covers 12 residues. CDR1 is SEHNR, CDR2 FQNEAQ, per germline (reference sequence). The CDR3 DNA reads TGTGCCAGCCGACAGGGGGCGAACTCTATGTCCTTC. This sequence encodes CASRQGANSMSF.

The V call is TRBV15, the J call TRBJ1-2; D might be TRBD1 (6 bases). Germline V gene data show CDR1 as LNHNV and CDR2 as YYDKDF (reference sequence). The CDR3 is 15 residues long. The V end lost 0 bases, the J end lost 10 bases, and 18 bases lay between the germline ends. The CDR3 region is CATSREVLMGGTYTF. CDR3 sequence (DNA): TGTGCCACCAGCAGAGAGGTCCTGATGGGGGGCACCTACACCTTC. The full variable domain, completed using reference TRBV15 and TRBJ1-2, is DAMVIQNPRYQVTQFGKPVTLSCSQTLNHNVMYWYQQKSSQAPKLLFHYYDKDFNNEADTPDNFQSRRPNTSFCFLDIRSPGLGDTAMYLCATSREVLMGGTYTFGSGTRLTVV.

As to this clonotype: Since a much larger clone is just one base distant, this may be a read error. J is TRBJ2-3 and V is TRBV12-3 or TRBV12-4, with 7 bases lining up with TRBD2. The CDR3 sequence is 16 residues long. The CDR3 DNA follows: TGTGCCAGCAGCTCTGGGACTAACACAATCACAGATTCGCAGTATTTT. This encodes CASSSGTNTITDSQYF.

The chain has TRBV5-1 and TRBJ1-6; the D gene is possibly TRBD1 (5 bases). The V and J ends lost 1 base and 9 bases respectively, with 14 bases between them. Germline V gene lookup returns CDR1 SGHRS and CDR2 YFSETQ. CDR3 length: 15 residues. CDR3 bases: TGCGCCAGCAGCTTGAATGGGGACCTCAGTTCACCCCTCCACTTT. Protein: CASSLNGDLSSPLHF.

V and J are TRBV19 and TRBJ1-5; D is ambiguous. The CDR3 is 14 amino acids. The germline V gene has CDR1 LNHDA and CDR2 SQIVND (reference sequence). The V gene lost 6 bases and the J gene lost 6 bases, with 15 bases spanning the gap. In DNA form, the CDR3 reads TGTGCCAGTAGCTACGGGTCAGCTATTCAGCCCCAGCATTTT. Protein sequence: CASSYGSAIQPQHF.

The chain has TRBV2 and TRBJ1-2; tentative D call: TRBD1 (6 bases). The CDR3 has 14 residues. CDR1 is SNHLY, CDR2 FYNNEI, per germline. Trimming stripped 7 bases from V and 7 bases from J, with 19 bases between. The CDR3 spells CASNTGTGAFGYTF. CDR3 DNA sequence: TGTGCCAGCAACACAGGGACCGGCGCTTTTGGCTACACCTTC.

This sequence joins TRBV15 and TRBJ2-2, with D possibly TRBD2 on 6 matching bases. The CDR3 totals 17 residues. V was cut by 3 bases and J by 0 bases, with 14 bases left in between. Germline lookup yields CDR1 LNHNV and CDR2 YYDKDF (reference sequence). CDR3 coding DNA: TGTGCCACCAGCAGTCCCGGGGGAAGCGCGAACACCGGGGAGCTGTTTTTT. Protein sequence: CATSSPGGSANTGELFF.

This clonotype showed up many times. This chain joins TRBV6-5 and TRBJ1-4; possibly TRBD1 for D (5 bases). The CDR3 runs to 13 residues. CDR1 is MNHEY and CDR2 is SVGAGI in the germline V gene. V lost 7 bases to trimming and J lost 7 bases, with 13 bases between them. CDR3 region: CASTRGGGEKLFF. The CDR3 DNA sequence: TGTGCCAGCACCCGGGGGGGTGGTGAAAAACTGTTTTTT.

The CDR3 nucleotides are TGCGCCAGCAGCCAAACGATCAGGGTGGATGGCTACACCTTC. As protein: CASSQTIRVDGYTF. This chain uses TRBV4-1 with TRBJ1-2; a weak D match, TRBD1 (5 bases). CDR1 and CDR2 (germline): MGHRA, YSYEKL. This CDR3 region has 14 residues. Deletions cut 2 bases from V and 6 bases from J, with 13 bases between.

This clonotype is a singleton in its sample. At one of its ends the junction is not consistent with the germline gene, which may arise from a read error. This sequence joins TRBV7-2 and TRBJ2-7; tentative D call: TRBD1 (5 bases). Germline CDR1 and CDR2: SGHTA and FQGNSA. CDR3 size: 13 residues. CDR3 coding DNA: TGTGCTAGCAGCCCCCAGGGATTTGACGAGCAGTACTTC. This encodes CASSPQGFDEQYF. Using reference TRBV7-2 and TRBJ2-7 for the parts outside the CDR3, the full variable domain is GAGVSQSPSNKVTEKGKDVELRCDPISGHTALYWYRQSLGQGLEFLIYFQGNSAPDKSGLPSDRFSAERTGGSVSTLTIQRTQQEDSAVYLCASSPQGFDEQYFGPGTRLTVT.

The chain has TRBV2 and TRBJ1-2; no firm D call. Trimming cost V 0 bases and J 0 bases, with 11 bases left between them. Germline CDR1 is SNHLY and CDR2 is FYNNEI. This CDR3 region has 16 residues. CDR3: CASSEAPSQSNYGYTF. In DNA, the CDR3 is TGTGCCAGCAGTGAAGCCCCCAGCCAATCTAACTATGGCTACACCTTC.

A note on this clonotype: This sequence may be a read error, since a much larger clone differs from it by one base. The genes are TRBV27 and TRBJ2-7, with TRBD1 matching 10 bases. Trimming took 6 bases from V and 1 from J; bases not matched to a gene: 6. Germline CDR1 is MNHEY and CDR2 is SMNVEV (reference sequence). The CDR3 has 15 amino acids. CDR3 residues: CASSWEGQGSYEQYF. The CDR3 DNA sequence: TGTGCCAGCAGCTGGGAGGGACAGGGGTCCTACGAGCAGTACTTC.

This chain links TRBV20-1 with TRBJ1-6, with 7 bases matching TRBD1. Germline-derived CDR1 and CDR2 are DFQATT and SNEGSKA (reference sequence). Trimming removed 3 bases from V and 6 bases from J; junction bases left unmatched: 14. The CDR3 is 17 residues long. CDR3 region: CSASNLGGQGVNSPLHF. Written as DNA, the CDR3 is TGCAGTGCTAGTAATCTGGGGGGGCAGGGGGTTAATTCACCCCTCCACTTT.

The rearrangement links TRBV4-1 to TRBJ1-6; D unclear. This CDR3 spans 17 amino acids. Germline values: CDR1 MGHRA, CDR2 YSYEKL. The germline V and J ends were trimmed by 3 bases and 0 bases, with 12 bases remaining between them. The CDR3 spells CASSQVGRSSYNSPLHF. CDR3 sequence (DNA): TGCGCCAGCAGCCAGGTAGGACGGAGCTCCTATAATTCACCCCTCCACTTT.

This chain joins TRBV28 and TRBJ1-5; a possible D gene is TRBD1 (5 bases). V was cut by 6 bases and J by 1 base, with 7 bases left in between. Germline V CDR1 and CDR2: MDHEN, SYDVKM. The CDR3 is made up of 13 amino acids. The CDR3 DNA is TGTGCCAGCAGGGGACCCAGCAATCAGCCCCAGCATTTT. Amino acid sequence: CASRGPSNQPQHF.

The chain links TRBV9 to TRBJ1-3, with TRBD1 identical over 7 bases. The CDR3 has 15 amino acids. Germline V gives CDR1 SGDLS, CDR2 YYNGEE. J was trimmed by 4 bases and V by 0 bases; bases with no gene match: 4. CDR3 loop: CASSVEGTEGNTIYF. The CDR3 DNA follows: TGTGCCAGCAGCGTAGAAGGGACAGAAGGAAACACCATATATTTT. Using reference TRBV9 and TRBJ1-3 for the parts outside the CDR3, the full variable domain is DSGVTQTPKHLITATGQRVTLRCSPRSGDLSVYWYQQSLDQGLQFLIQYYNGEERAKGNILERFSAQQFPDLHSELNLSSLELGDSALYFCASSVEGTEGNTIYFGEGSWLTVV.

The rearrangement joins TRBV29-1 to TRBJ2-2; 7 bases are a match to TRBD1. There are 15 residues in the CDR3. Unmatched junction bases numbered 7, after V lost 6 bases and J lost 0 bases. Looked up from germline, CDR1 is SQVTM and CDR2 is ANQGSEA. CDR3 residues: CSVSRTGPNTGELFF. The DNA for the CDR3 is TGCAGCGTCAGCCGGACAGGACCGAACACCGGGGAGCTGTTTTTT.

V is TRBV20-1 and J is TRBJ2-5; possibly TRBD2 for D (6 bases). Germline CDR1 DFQATT, CDR2 SNEGSKA (reference sequence). Trimming shortened V by 4 bases and J by 1 base, and 13 bases separated the two germline ends. The CDR3 has 14 amino acids. This CDR3 reads CSATPRTTQETQYF. DNA for the CDR3: TGCAGTGCTACTCCCCGGACTACCCAAGAGACCCAGTACTTC.

The gene calls are TRBV24-1 and TRBJ1-5; D gene uncertain. The V gene lost 3 bases and the J gene lost 4 bases, with 15 bases spanning the gap. The CDR3 totals 16 residues. The V gene's germline CDR1 is KGHDR and CDR2 SFDVKD. The CDR3 reads CATSDDNSAPNQPQHF. CDR3 nucleotide sequence: TGTGCCACCAGTGATGACAACTCAGCACCGAATCAGCCCCAGCATTTT.

This clonotype was seen many times. The chain recombines TRBV20-1 with TRBJ2-7; TRBD2 is a possible D gene (6 bases). V was shortened by 6 bases and J by 2 bases, with 17 bases between the two germline ends. Germline loops: CDR1 DFQATT, CDR2 SNEGSKA (reference sequence). This CDR3 region has 14 residues. The DNA for the CDR3 is TGCAGTGCCAGCGGGTCCTCCCCCACCTACGAGCAGTACTTC. Protein product: CSASGSSPTYEQYF.

This clonotype occurred many times. V and J are TRBV7-9 and TRBJ2-7; the match to TRBD2 covers 9 bases. The CDR3 runs 15 residues. V trimming: 1 base; J trimming: 2 bases; junction bases outside the gene matches: 3. The V gene's germline CDR1 is SEHNR and CDR2 FQNEAQ (reference sequence). CDR3 loop: CASSLDPSGTYEQYF. CDR3 coding DNA: TGTGCCAGCAGCTTAGACCCTAGCGGGACCTACGAGCAGTACTTC.

This clonotype came up once. The chain links TRBV6-5 to TRBJ2-3, with 12 bases fitting TRBD2. Germline CDR1 MNHEY, CDR2 SVGAGI. There are 15 residues in the CDR3. V shed 6 bases and J 2 bases; nucleotides not matched to a gene: 3. Here the CDR3 DNA reads TGTGCCAGCAGCCTAGCGGGAGGGCCCACAGATACGCAGTATTTT. Translated: CASSLAGGPTDTQYF.

The chain uses TRBV10-3 and TRBJ1-5; no reliable D call. Looked up from germline, CDR1 is ENHRY and CDR2 is SYGVKD. The V and J ends lost 7 bases and 3 bases respectively, with 13 bases between them. The CDR3 loop spans 14 amino acids. CDR3 nucleotides: TGTGCCATCAAGTCCGGGGTGGACAATCAGCCCCAGCATTTT. Protein product: CAIKSGVDNQPQHF.

V is TRBV12-3 or TRBV12-4 and J is TRBJ2-3, with no clear D. Between the trimmed V and J ends, which lost 6 bases and 4 bases, there was a span of 8 bases. This CDR3 spans 12 amino acids. CDR3 sequence reads: CASRTYADTQYF. In DNA form, the CDR3 reads TGTGCCAGCAGGACTTATGCAGATACGCAGTATTTT.

This clonotype was seen many times. The chain carries TRBV5-5 and TRBJ1-2, with D unclear. CDR3 length equals 13 residues. CDR1 and CDR2 (germline): SGHKS, YYEKEE (reference sequence). V gave up 0 bases and J gave up 3 bases, with 6 bases separating them. The CDR3 spells CASSLAVHYGYTF. In nucleotides, the CDR3 is TGTGCCAGCAGCTTGGCGGTCCACTATGGCTACACCTTC.